Each of the 3 T cell receptor beta chains below was sequenced from the same sample in a study of vaccination and CD4 T cells after COVID-19. The treatment is: approximately nine-day PBMC culture with coronavirus spike peptide pools or control peptides (ViraFEST assay). Scientists ran DNA taken from cultured CD4+ T cells through the Oncomine TCR Beta short-read assay for sequencing. Via MiXCR, TCRdb re-called the PCR reads, giving one row per CDR3 protein. The sample shows approximately 19,000 distinct CDR3 sequences, about 56% of them seen only once. No antigen is known for these receptors. The material sequenced was CD4+ T cells from blood, cultured in vitro. These receptors were obtained from a human donor who had recovered from COVID-19.

V is TRBV20-1 and J is TRBJ1-5; 7 nucleotides match TRBD1. Trimming at V came to 4 bases and at J to 0 bases, leaving 6 bases not matched to a gene. The germline gives CDR1 DFQATT, CDR2 SNEGSKA (reference sequence). The CDR3 is 15 amino acids. CDR3 in DNA: TGCAGTGCTACTGGACAGGAATATAGCAATCAGCCCCAGCATTTT. Translated: CSATGQEYSNQPQHF.

The genes are TRBV20-1 and TRBJ2-3; 11 positions agree with TRBD2. This CDR3 contains 16 residues. The J segment lost 2 bases and the V segment lost 5 bases, leaving 9 bases of the junction unmatched. Germline V lookup: CDR1 DFQATT, CDR2 SNEGSKA (reference sequence). This CDR3 reads CSASLRLAGNTDTQYF. The CDR3 DNA sequence: TGCAGTGCTTCACTCCGACTAGCGGGGAACACAGATACGCAGTATTTT.

The V call is TRBV30, the J call TRBJ1-1, with D maybe TRBD1 (6 bases). The germline V and J ends were trimmed by 2 bases and 2 bases, with 12 bases remaining between them. CDR1 is GTSNPN, CDR2 SVGIG, per germline (reference sequence). This CDR3 is 14 amino acids long. The CDR3 loop is CAWSPGTTNTEAFF. DNA of the CDR3: TGTGCCTGGAGTCCAGGGACAACCAACACTGAAGCTTTCTTT.